This TCR beta chain was captured by sequencing in a study of Ad26.COV2.S vaccination and SARS-CoV-2 variants. Study-wide results and limits: Vaccinated individuals (as opposed to placebo recipients) had higher spike-specific TCR breadth.

Repertoires were generated with immunoSEQ multiplex PCR, while TCRdb's copy carries only in-frame clones and drops some. The table shows about 680,000 clones, with more than 80% occurring only once. Trimming left V 7 bases short and J 7 bases short, with 17 bases between. Germline loops: CDR1 LNHDA, CDR2 SQIVND (reference sequence). The CDR3 covers 14 residues. In the case of this clone: Its cognate antigen is unknown.

Documented treatment: approximately 18 received Ad26.COV2.S at low or high dose, single or two shots; about 5 received placebo; per-sample allocation not given. Sampling happened 63 days after the first vaccine or placebo injection. The sample was peripheral blood, taken in a trial of Ad26.COV2.S vaccine versus placebo. The rearrangement links TRBV19 to TRBJ2-1; D gene uncertain. The source of this sequence is a person aged 18-60 years who received the Ad26.COV2.S COVID-19 vaccine or a placebo. The CDR3 DNA follows: TGTGCCAGTAATAGAGACTTGGAAGCTAATGAGCAGTTCTTC. It translates to CASNRDLEANEQFF.